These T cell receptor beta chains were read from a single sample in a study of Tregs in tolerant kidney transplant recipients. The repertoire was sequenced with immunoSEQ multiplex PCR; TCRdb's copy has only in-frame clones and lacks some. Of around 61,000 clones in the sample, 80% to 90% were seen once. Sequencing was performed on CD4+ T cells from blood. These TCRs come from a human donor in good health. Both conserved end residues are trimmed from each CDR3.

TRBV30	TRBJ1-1	AWSRGARDTEAF
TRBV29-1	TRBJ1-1	STHGVGTANTEAF
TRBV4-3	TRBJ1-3	ASSQETPGNTIY
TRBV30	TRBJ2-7	AWSNWGSFSYEQY
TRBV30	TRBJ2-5	AWSVIPRGGLETQY
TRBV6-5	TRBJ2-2	ASSYSTPGPTGELF
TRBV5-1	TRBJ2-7	ASSLAGSGRAAAYEQY
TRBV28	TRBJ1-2	ASSLSQVWGYT
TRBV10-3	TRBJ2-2	AISERTSDDTGELF
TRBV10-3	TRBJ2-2	ATGGEANTGELF
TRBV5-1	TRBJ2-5	ASSLGVAGGNQETQY
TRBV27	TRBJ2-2	ASSLSLAGGPPGELF
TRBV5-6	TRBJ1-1	ASSLVGMNTEAF
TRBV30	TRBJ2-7	AWARMGGSYEQY
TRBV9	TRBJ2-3	ASSAGLAGGVTTQY
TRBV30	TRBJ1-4	AWRGRTGSEKLF
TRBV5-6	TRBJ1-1	ASSATGMNTEAF
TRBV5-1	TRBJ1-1	ASSLRPGNTEAF
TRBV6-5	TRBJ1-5	ASSYSSNRQPQH
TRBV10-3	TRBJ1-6	AISRQGGNSPLH
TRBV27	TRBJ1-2	ASRKVNGKYGYT
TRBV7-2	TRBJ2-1	ASSPRRRTNPLNEQF
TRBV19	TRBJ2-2	ASSRQGISTGELF
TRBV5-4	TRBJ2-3	ASSLLRTSGLNGTDTQY
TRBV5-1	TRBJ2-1	ASSLEGTSRHEQF
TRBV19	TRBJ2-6	ASSLDRGRSGANVLT
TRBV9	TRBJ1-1	ASSVGDRKSNTEAF
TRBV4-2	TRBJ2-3	ASSQDPTNTDTQY
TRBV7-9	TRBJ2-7	ASSPITGGVYEQY
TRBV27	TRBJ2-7	ASRQTGGSSEQY
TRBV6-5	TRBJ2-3	ASSRKGPSTDTQY
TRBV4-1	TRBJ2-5	ASSHSPLMVETQY
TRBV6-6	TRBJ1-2	VSSYFGTYT
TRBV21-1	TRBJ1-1	ASSKTAPNTEAF
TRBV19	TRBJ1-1	ASKETGSVNTEAF
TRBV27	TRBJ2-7	ASSRAGFREQY
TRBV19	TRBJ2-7	ASSINRPRGIYEQY
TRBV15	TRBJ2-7	ATSSPGGGLSSYEQY
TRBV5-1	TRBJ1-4	ASSLGHVATNEKLF
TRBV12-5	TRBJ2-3	ASGLNTQY
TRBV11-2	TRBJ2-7	ASSFQGRTSYEQY
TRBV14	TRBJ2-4	ASSLGGLAVAKNIQY
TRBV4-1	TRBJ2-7	ASSRIPSGEQY
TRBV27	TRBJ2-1	ASSLWTGGSLGEQF
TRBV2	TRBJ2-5	ASSELLAGGINQETQY
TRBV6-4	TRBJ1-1	ASSVSASRGTEAF
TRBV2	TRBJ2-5	ASRRDPGQGGAQY
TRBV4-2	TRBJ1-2	ASSYPTGGNYGYT
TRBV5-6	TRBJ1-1	ASSLNLRGRTEAF
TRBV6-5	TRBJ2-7	ASRSDRGYHEQY
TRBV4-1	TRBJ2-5	ASSQVLVGETQY
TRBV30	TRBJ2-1	AWRAWGSGSYNEQF
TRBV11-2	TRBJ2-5	ASSPIARGIQETQY
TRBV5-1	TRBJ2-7	ASSTVAGGTYEQY
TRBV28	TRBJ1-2	ASSLGQGALGYT